This is a list of T cell receptor beta chains from one sample in a study of blood T cells in healthy people across ages. TCRdb reprocessed the 5' RACE reads via MiXCR and lists one record per CDR3 protein. The sample holds some 940,000 distinct CDR3 sequences, 25% to 35% seen once. The sample was also linked to a second study, of T cells of mothers and their children.

The sequenced material came from blood. These receptors all stem from a middle-aged woman in good health. The CDR3 runs from the conserved cysteine through the conserved F or W. The size entry is marked missing in some rows and otherwise reads once, few, many or a size class.

>.|TRBV7-9|TRBJ1-1
CASTGLQVSEAFF
>.|TRBV19|TRBJ1-1
CASSIQAGITEAFF
>.|TRBV7-9|TRBJ1-2
CANSSRTPDGYTF
>many|TRBV7-3|TRBJ2-7
CASSPTGAPKGNEQYF
>.|TRBV12-3/TRBV12-4|TRBJ1-4
CASSFQLIANEKLFF
>many|TRBV9|TRBJ2-3
CASSPSPWAGGTTDTQYF
>once|TRBV27|TRBJ2-2
CASSSWQENTGELFF
>few|TRBV2|TRBJ2-7
CASRASPGSHEQYF
>many|TRBV7-3|TRBJ2-4
CASSLQGGAKNIQYF
>once|TRBV20-1|TRBJ2-3
CSARALTSGRPLTDTQYF
>.|TRBV29-1|TRBJ2-7
CSVSHGQTSYF
>many|TRBV5-1|TRBJ2-5
CASSIGTGGMRETQYF
>.|TRBV20-1|TRBJ2-7
CSARLGYEQYF
>few|TRBV20-1|TRBJ2-1
CSASTSGGAVGEQFF
>.|TRBV19|TRBJ2-5
CASTSSGASGQETQYF
>once|TRBV30|TRBJ2-7
CAGSGGAYNEQYF
>many|TRBV28|TRBJ2-7
CASIGTNAYEQYF
>.|TRBV6-1|TRBJ2-7
CASSESGSYEQYF
>.|TRBV12-3/TRBV12-4|TRBJ1-5
CASSTQANQPQHF
>few|TRBV4-3|TRBJ1-3
CASSQDWESGNTIYF
>.|TRBV7-2|TRBJ2-1
CASSSRQGTAYNEQFF
>medium-sized|TRBV20-1|TRBJ2-5
CSARPTRALRSQETQYF
>.|TRBV7-2|TRBJ2-1
CASSLLQGFAVTASPNEQFF
>many|TRBV4-3|TRBJ2-5
CASSQDSRVGETQYF
>few|TRBV20-1|TRBJ2-7
CSAAQSGTGFRYEQYF
>.|TRBV5-6|TRBJ2-3
CASSLEASGGANTQYF
>.|TRBV13|TRBJ2-1
CASSSSGAEEQFF
>.|TRBV5-8|TRBJ1-1
CASSSRDRVPLEAFF
>.|TRBV7-6|.
CASSSKETQFF
>few|TRBV24-1|TRBJ2-5
CATSDSSLAGDQETQYF
>many|TRBV4-3|TRBJ2-7
CASSQLWVVDEQYF
>.|TRBV13|TRBJ1-2
CASSWTGQGNYGYTF
>few|TRBV7-2|TRBJ2-5
CASSLAGLVQETQYF
>.|TRBV18|TRBJ1-2
CAGSPTPGPKVVLYGYTF
>many|TRBV5-8|TRBJ2-1
CASSPFSGGANEQFF
>many|TRBV12-3/TRBV12-4|TRBJ2-5
CASSSLGTQYF
>.|TRBV3-1|TRBJ2-3
CASSQDRLAGITDTQYF
>.|TRBV7-8|TRBJ1-2
CASSLAATGYGYTF
>.|TRBV20-1|.
CSASYPGQTYEQYF
>.|TRBV3-1|TRBJ1-2
CASSERTNGYTF
>.|TRBV28|TRBJ1-1
CASSPGTQGATEAFF
>.|TRBV10-3|TRBJ2-3
CAGGSGLVGDTQYF
>many|TRBV20-1|TRBJ2-1
CSASPATVAIDNEQFF
>many|TRBV29-1|TRBJ1-4
CSVQSGGHPEKLFF
>many|TRBV20-1|TRBJ2-7
CSAQGLGVYEQYF
>many|TRBV27|TRBJ1-2
CASSSPRGPNYGYTF
>.|TRBV6-2/TRBV6-3|TRBJ1-1
CASSYSKARGVSEAFF
>few|TRBV3-1|TRBJ2-3
CASSQDWTAADTQYF
>.|TRBV12-3/TRBV12-4|TRBJ1-2
CASSQWTGGKYGYTF
>.|TRBV27|TRBJ2-3
CASKQGGGLSTDTQYF
>.|TRBV7-2|TRBJ2-5
CASSLVGGGQGGTRYF
>.|TRBV20-1|TRBJ2-7
CSARDWRDGASYEQYF
>few|TRBV7-2|TRBJ1-5
CASSSLGTGTGARNQPQHF
>many|TRBV12-3/TRBV12-4|TRBJ1-2
CASSLGSGYTF
>.|TRBV3-1|TRBJ2-3
CASSQVGQDTQYF